This TCR beta chain was observed in a study of Ad26.COV2.S vaccination and SARS-CoV-2 variants. Study background: Donor had been placed in the Ad26.COV2.S arm of the COV1001 trial. Into the muscle, Ad26.COV2.S was dosed once or twice, 56 days apart. Broader study findings: The TCR-based breadth and depth measures might underestimate overall T cell responses. Post-vaccination spike-specific CD8+ and CD4+ T cell responses reportedly had substantial breadth.

Note on this clone: Antigen unknown.

Germline V gives CDR1 SNHLY, CDR2 FYNNEI. Trimming took 9 bases from V and 9 from J, leaving 18 bases between them. The CDR3 has 14 amino acids. Libraries were prepared by immunoSEQ multiplex PCR; TCRdb keeps only in-frame clonotypes and omits some of them. The repertoire holds hundreds of thousands of clones, with 65% to 90% as singletons. As for treatment: approximately 18 received Ad26.COV2.S at low or high dose, single or two shots; about 5 received placebo; per-sample allocation not given. Day 63 following the first vaccine or placebo injection was when the samples were taken. The sequence was collected from a person between 18 and 65 years old who received the Ad26.COV2.S COVID-19 vaccine or a placebo. This rearrangement joins TRBV2 to TRBJ1-6; D is possibly TRBD1 (5 bases). Sequences were derived from peripheral blood, sampled in a trial of Ad26.COV2.S vaccine versus placebo. Here the CDR3 reads CARSTDKRGSPLHF. The CDR3 nucleotides are TGTGCCAGAAGTACGGACAAGAGAGGTTCACCCCTCCACTTT.